One and the same sample provided the 28 T cell receptor beta chains below, sequenced in a study of shared clonotypes between healthy human individuals. The protocol was immunoSEQ multiplex PCR, while the TCRdb copy is restricted to in-frame clones and leaves out a portion. In the table there are under 1,900,000 clones, less than 99% of which are singletons. Sequences were obtained from naive CD4+ T cells sorted from blood. As to subset: CD45RA+ positively selected. Source of these receptors: a man aged 25-45 years in good health.

This clone was found once. V gene TRBV2 combines with J gene TRBJ2-7; no clear D. Germline loops: CDR1 SNHLY, CDR2 FYNNEI. This CDR3 is built from 12 residues. Trimming took 4 bases from V and 2 from J, leaving 6 bases between them. The CDR3 sequence: CASSATAYEQYF. CDR3 DNA sequence: TGTGCCAGCAGTGCCACCGCCTACGAGCAGTACTTC.

This clone was seen only once. Distinct nucleotide sequences in the sample also encode this CDR3. The V call is TRBV9, the J call TRBJ2-6; D unresolved. Germline V gene data show CDR1 as SGDLS and CDR2 as YYNGEE. Trimming cost V 2 bases and J 0 bases, with 3 bases left between them. The CDR3 runs 14 residues. CDR3 nucleotides: TGTGCCAGCAGCGTCAGCTCTGGGGCCAACGTCCTGACTTTC. It specifies CASSVSSGANVLTF.

The chain uses TRBV29-1 and TRBJ1-1; no clear D gene. Germline V gene data show CDR1 as SQVTM and CDR2 as ANQGSEA. The CDR3 totals 15 residues. The V and J ends lost 4 bases and 3 bases respectively, with 18 bases between them. The CDR3 spells CSVADRNSLDTEAFF. CDR3 nucleotides: TGCAGCGTTGCCGATCGAAACTCCTTGGACACTGAAGCTTTCTTT.

This clone was observed a single time. This sequence joins TRBV27 and TRBJ2-7, with no clear D. Trimming pared 11 bases from V and 3 bases from J, leaving 23 bases between. Per germline, CDR1 MNHEY and CDR2 SMNVEV (reference sequence). The CDR3 contains 15 residues. The CDR3 DNA reads TGTGCCTGGACGTGTTGTCGGACGGTGAACTACGAGCAGTACTTC. Protein: CAWTCCRTVNYEQYF.

This clone was picked up one time. CDR3 region: CASNPGLAAYNEQFF. In DNA form, the CDR3 reads TGTGCCAGCAACCCCGGACTAGCGGCCTACAATGAGCAGTTCTTC. The chain couples TRBV27 to TRBJ2-1; TRBD2 agrees at 10 bases. Germline V gene sequence: CDR1 MNHEY, CDR2 SMNVEV (reference sequence). V lost 7 bases to trimming and J lost 2 bases; unmatched junction nucleotides: 5. CDR3 length: 15 residues.

The V and J genes are TRBV30 and TRBJ2-2, with 15 bases lining up with TRBD2. The germline gives CDR1 GTSNPN, CDR2 SVGIG (reference sequence). CDR3 size: 15 residues. V was clipped by 4 bases and J by 6 bases; unmatched bases: 3. CDR3 nucleotide sequence: TGTGCCTGGACCGGACTAGCGGGAGGGCCCGGGGAGCTGTTTTTT. Translation gives CAWTGLAGGPGELFF.

V and J are TRBV5-4 and TRBJ2-1; 8 bases line up with TRBD1. The ends lost 4 bases at V and 5 bases at J; junction bases unmatched: 5. CDR3 length: 14 residues. Germline lookup yields CDR1 SGHNT and CDR2 YYREEE (reference sequence). The CDR3 here is CASSQGTGNNEQFF. The CDR3 DNA follows: TGTGCCAGCAGCCAAGGGACAGGCAACAATGAGCAGTTCTTC.

V gene TRBV9 combines with J gene TRBJ2-3; D is undetermined. Germline CDR1 SGDLS, CDR2 YYNGEE. V was clipped by 0 bases and J by 2 bases, with 7 bases between them. The CDR3 runs to 14 residues. The CDR3 nucleotides read TGTGCCAGCAGCGTAGGGGAAACCACAGATACGCAGTATTTT. It encodes CASSVGETTDTQYF.

Concerning this clone itself: Other DNA sequences within the sample encode an identical CDR3. The chain couples TRBV2 to TRBJ2-5; 7 bases map to TRBD2. CDR1 is SNHLY, CDR2 FYNNEI, per germline. This CDR3 has 14 amino acids. V trimming: 0 bases; J trimming: 5 bases; junction bases outside the gene matches: 3. The chain's CDR3 is CASSEAGGRETQYF. The CDR3 DNA reads TGTGCCAGCAGTGAAGCGGGAGGGCGGGAGACCCAGTACTTC.

CDR3 in DNA: TGTGCCAGCAGCTTGGAGGTTAAGGGAAACGGCTACACCTTC. This gives the protein CASSLEVKGNGYTF. The V gene is TRBV5-4, the J gene TRBJ1-2, with D uncertain. Germline V gene sequence: CDR1 SGHNT, CDR2 YYREEE (reference sequence). V gave up 0 bases and J gave up 8 bases, with 14 bases separating them. The CDR3 spans 14 residues.

The rearrangement links TRBV11-2 to TRBJ2-7; 13 bases line up with TRBD2. In germline, CDR1 is SGHAT, CDR2 FQNNGV. The CDR3 spans 16 residues. Trimming took 5 bases from V and 4 from J; bases not matched to a gene: 8. This CDR3 reads CASSTRTSGSGYEQYF. The CDR3 DNA is TGTGCCAGCAGCACAAGGACTAGCGGGAGTGGGTACGAGCAGTACTTC.

The rearrangement joins TRBV4-1 to TRBJ1-4, with 9 positions matching TRBD1. Germline values: CDR1 MGHRA, CDR2 YSYEKL. With V trimmed by 1 base and J by 12 bases, 9 bases remained unmatched. The CDR3 has 15 amino acids. The CDR3 DNA sequence: TGCGCCAGCAGCCAAGCCGCCGGGACAGGGTTGGAACTGTTTTTT. This gives the protein CASSQAAGTGLELFF.

The chain joins TRBV27 to TRBJ2-3; 8 nucleotides agree with TRBD1. V dropped 2 bases and J dropped 3; count of bases not matched to a gene: 4. The CDR3 has 15 amino acids. Germline CDR1 reads MNHEY; CDR2 reads SMNVEV (reference sequence). CDR3 loop: CASSLEQGGTDTQYF. As DNA, the CDR3 is TGTGCCAGCAGTTTAGAACAGGGGGGAACAGATACGCAGTATTTT.

The chain employs TRBV7-2 and TRBJ2-6, with D unclear. From germline, CDR1 is SGHTA and CDR2 FQGNSA. The CDR3 covers 16 residues. V was clipped by 5 bases and J by 0 bases, with 11 bases between them. This chain's CDR3 is CASSLTAASGANVLTF. In nucleotides, the CDR3 is TGTGCCAGCAGCCTAACAGCCGCCTCTGGGGCCAACGTCCTGACTTTC.

V is TRBV28 and J is TRBJ2-4; D not certain. CDR1 is MDHEN, CDR2 SYDVKM, per germline. V gave up 5 bases and J gave up 1 base, with 27 bases separating them. CDR3 length: 20 amino acids. The CDR3 reads CASSSVSIRASERAKNIQYF. Written as DNA, the CDR3 is TGTGCCAGCAGTAGTGTCTCAATCCGGGCCTCAGAACGGGCCAAAAACATTCAGTACTTC.

The chain couples TRBV29-1 to TRBJ2-7; 9 nucleotides agree with TRBD1. V dropped 6 bases and J dropped 2; count of bases not matched to a gene: 17. Germline lookup yields CDR1 SQVTM and CDR2 ANQGSEA. This CDR3 contains 17 residues. CDR3 bases: TGCAGCGTCCGAAGACACTCTGGACAGGGGACACCCTACGAGCAGTACTTC. Its translation: CSVRRHSGQGTPYEQYF.

This chain uses TRBV6-5 with TRBJ2-7, with no clear D. The CDR3 loop spans 15 amino acids. The germline V and J ends were trimmed by 10 bases and 2 bases, with 21 bases remaining between them. Germline loops: CDR1 MNHEY, CDR2 SVGAGI. Here the CDR3 DNA reads TGTGCCACCAGGAGCTACTCAGTTCTACCCTACGAGCAGTACTTC. Translated, it gives CATRSYSVLPYEQYF.

V is TRBV11-2 and J is TRBJ2-7; perhaps TRBD2 as D (6 bases). Germline loops: CDR1 SGHAT, CDR2 FQNNGV. The CDR3 runs to 15 residues. The ends were cut back, 6 bases at V and 1 base at J, with 16 bases in the middle. CDR3 sequence reads: CASRPAGGASYEQYF. The CDR3 region has the DNA TGTGCCAGCAGGCCCGCCGGGGGAGCTTCCTACGAGCAGTACTTC.

V is TRBV5-4 and J is TRBJ2-3; D gene uncertain. The length of the CDR3 is 17 residues. CDR1 and CDR2 (germline): SGHNT, YYREEE (reference sequence). The ends were cut back, 3 bases at V and 0 bases at J, with 17 bases in the middle. For the CDR3, the DNA is TGTGCCAGCAGCTCGCCTCTCTCTCGGGCTAGCACAGATACGCAGTATTTT. Amino acids: CASSSPLSRASTDTQYF.

This clone has just one count. The J gene is TRBJ2-3, the V gene TRBV6-5, with 11 bases fitting TRBD2. Germline V gene sequence: CDR1 MNHEY, CDR2 SVGAGI. There are 15 residues in the CDR3. After removal of 8 bases from V and 4 bases from J, the junction contained 8 bases not matched to a gene. The DNA of the CDR3 is TGTGCCAGCCGTCCTAGCGGGAGGCGGGCAGATACGCAGTATTTT. Translating gives CASRPSGRRADTQYF.

This chain uses TRBV19 with TRBJ1-2, with 7 bases that match TRBD1. V gave up 1 base and J gave up 4 bases; unmatched junction bases: 6. CDR3 length: 15 amino acids. CDR1 LNHDA and CDR2 SQIVND come from the germline V gene (reference sequence). CDR3 protein: CASSIGRTGFYGYTF. In DNA, the CDR3 is TGTGCCAGTAGTATAGGACGGACAGGCTTCTATGGCTACACCTTC.

As regards this clone: Other DNA sequences in this specimen translate into the identical CDR3. The CDR3 DNA reads as TGTGCCAGTAGTATTCTAGCGGGAGGAACAGATACGCAGTATTTT. It codes for CASSILAGGTDTQYF. The chain recombines TRBV19 with TRBJ2-3; 11 bases map to TRBD2. Per the germline V gene, CDR1 is LNHDA and CDR2 is SQIVND (reference sequence). CDR3 length: 15 residues. The V segment lost 3 bases and the J segment 3 bases; nucleotides outside the gene matches: 2. The full variable domain, in which reference TRBV19 and TRBJ2-3 provide the parts outside the CDR3, is DGGITQSPKYLFRKEGQNVTLSCEQNLNHDAMYWYRQDPGQGLRLIYYSQIVNDFQKGDIAEGYSVSREKKESFPLTVTSAQKNPTAFYLCASSILAGGTDTQYFGPGTRLTVL.

The gene calls are TRBV5-6 and TRBJ1-4; no definite D call. The CDR3 runs to 16 residues. V dropped 2 bases and J dropped 6 bases, with 17 bases sitting between them. The V gene's germline CDR1 is SGHDT and CDR2 YYEEEE. The DNA for the CDR3 is TGTGCCAGCAGCTTCGGCAGGACCTTCGCCCATGAAAAACTGTTTTTT. Translating it yields CASSFGRTFAHEKLFF.

V and J are TRBV18 and TRBJ2-1, with TRBD2 as a possible D gene (6 bases). The CDR3 is 15 residues long. V gave up 3 bases and J gave up 7 bases, with 16 bases separating them. In germline, CDR1 is KGHSH, CDR2 LQKENI. The CDR3, as DNA: TGTGCCAGCTCACCCCTAACCCGGGGGAGTAATGAGCAGTTCTTC. This translates into CASSPLTRGSNEQFF.

The chain uses TRBV5-6 and TRBJ1-2, with D uncertain. The germline V gene has CDR1 SGHDT and CDR2 YYEEEE. CDR3 length equals 14 residues. Between the trimmed V and J ends, which lost 4 bases and 3 bases, there was a span of 13 bases. CDR3 sequence reads: CASSIRPPYYGYTF. The CDR3 bases are TGTGCCAGCAGCATACGCCCCCCGTACTATGGCTACACCTTC.

The chain recombines TRBV6-5 with TRBJ2-4; D may match TRBD1 or TRBD2 (6 bases each). The CDR3 is made up of 14 amino acids. Trimming removed 6 bases at V and 4 bases at J, with 13 bases between. In germline, CDR1 is MNHEY, CDR2 SVGAGI. The CDR3 spells CASSPGGGKNIQYF. The CDR3 nucleotides read TGTGCCAGCAGCCCCGGAGGGGGAAAAAACATTCAGTACTTC.

The CDR3 sequence is CASSSRSGRVGTGELFF. The CDR3 DNA sequence: TGTGCCAGCAGCTCAAGATCCGGGAGAGTGGGGACCGGGGAGCTGTTTTTT. The V and J genes are TRBV7-8 and TRBJ2-2; TRBD2 might be the D (6 bases). The CDR3 runs 17 residues. V lost 4 bases and J lost 5, with 20 bases in between. Germline-derived CDR1 and CDR2 are SGHVS and FQNEAQ. The full variable domain, completed using reference TRBV7-8 and TRBJ2-2, is GAGVSQSPRYKVAKRGQDVALRCDPISGHVSLFWYQQALGQGPEFLTYFQNEAQLDKSGLPSDRFFAERPEGSVSTLKIQRTQQEDSAVYLCASSSRSGRVGTGELFFGEGSRLTVL.

Comment on this clone: Other nucleotide sequences from this sample produce the same CDR3. The V and J genes are TRBV15 and TRBJ2-7, with a weak D call TRBD1 (6 bases). This CDR3 is 13 amino acids long. Germline-derived CDR1 and CDR2 are LNHNV and YYDKDF (reference sequence). Trimming removed 1 base from V and 4 bases from J, with 8 bases in between. For the CDR3, the DNA is TGTGCCACCAGCAGAGCCAGGGGATACGAGCAGTACTTC. Amino acids: CATSRARGYEQYF.